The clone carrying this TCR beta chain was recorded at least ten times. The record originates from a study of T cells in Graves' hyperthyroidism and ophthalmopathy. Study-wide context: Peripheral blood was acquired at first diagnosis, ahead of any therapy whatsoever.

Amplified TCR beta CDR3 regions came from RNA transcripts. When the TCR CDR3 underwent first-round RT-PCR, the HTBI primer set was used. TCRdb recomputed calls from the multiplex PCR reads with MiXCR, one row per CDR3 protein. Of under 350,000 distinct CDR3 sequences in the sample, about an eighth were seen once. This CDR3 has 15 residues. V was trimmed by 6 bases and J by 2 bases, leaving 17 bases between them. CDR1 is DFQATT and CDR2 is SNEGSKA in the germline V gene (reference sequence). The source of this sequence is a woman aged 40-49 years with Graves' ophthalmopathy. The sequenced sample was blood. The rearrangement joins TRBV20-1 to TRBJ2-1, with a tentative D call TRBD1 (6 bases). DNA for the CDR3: TGCAGTGCCGCTCCTGGGGGACACCCCTACAATGAGCAGTTCTTC. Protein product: CSAAPGGHPYNEQFF.